Below, 20 T cell receptor beta chains from the same sample are listed, as sequenced in a study of response to subunit inactivated influenza vaccine. TCRdb reprocessed the RT-PCR reads via MiXCR and lists one record per CDR3 protein. The table shows more than 450,000 distinct CDR3 sequences, with roughly 12% occurring only once. The source was PBMCs from blood, collected on the day of vaccination. The source is a man between 50 and 59 years old who received an inactivated influenza vaccine.

The chain recombines TRBV7-9 with TRBJ2-3; D perhaps matches TRBD2 (6 bases). CDR3 length equals 16 residues. Trimming stripped 5 bases from V and 4 bases from J, with 19 bases between. CDR1 is SEHNR, CDR2 FQNEAQ, per germline (reference sequence). CDR3 sequence reads: CASSPRGGIRPDTQYF. The CDR3 bases are TGTGCCAGCAGCCCCCGAGGCGGGATTAGGCCAGATACGCAGTATTTT.

The chain joins TRBV20-1 to TRBJ1-5, with no clear D. This CDR3 spans 14 amino acids. V was pared by 5 bases and J by 3 bases, with 14 bases between. Germline V gene sequence: CDR1 DFQATT, CDR2 SNEGSKA (reference sequence). CDR3 in DNA: TGCAGTGCTTCATCGGTTTGGGACAATCAGCCCCAGCATTTT. It is translated as CSASSVWDNQPQHF.

On this clonotype: This may stem from a read error, because a much larger clone lies one nucleotide away. The CDR3: CASSSLRTGNTEAFF. DNA for the CDR3: TGTGCCAGCAGCTCACTCCGGACAGGGAACACTGAAGCTTTCTTT. V gene TRBV7-9 combines with J gene TRBJ1-1, with 7 bases identical to TRBD1. With 4 bases clipped from V and 1 base from J, the junction kept 6 bases outside the gene matches. The CDR3 has 15 residues. The germline CDR1 and CDR2 sequences are SEHNR and FQNEAQ (reference sequence). Based on the CDR3 plus reference TRBV7-9 and TRBJ1-1, the full variable domain is DTGVSQNPRHKITKRGQNVTFRCDPISEHNRLYWYRQTLGQGPEFLTYFQNEAQLEKSRLLSDRFSAERPKGSFSTLEIQRTEQGDSAMYLCASSSLRTGNTEAFFGQGTRLTVV.

This sequence joins TRBV9 and TRBJ2-5; perhaps TRBD1 as D (5 bases). Trimming removed 1 base from V and 5 bases from J, with 12 bases in between. The CDR3 consists of 14 residues. CDR1 is SGDLS and CDR2 is YYNGEE in the germline V gene. The CDR3 DNA follows: TGTGCCAGCAGCGTACAGGGCCAAGTGGAGACCCAGTACTTC. Amino acids: CASSVQGQVETQYF.

The gene calls are TRBV10-3 and TRBJ2-7, with D perhaps TRBD1 (6 bases). The CDR3 has 13 residues. V dropped 8 bases and J dropped 2 bases, with 13 bases sitting between them. Germline CDR1 reads ENHRY; CDR2 reads SYGVKD. CDR3 loop: CAISRTAAYEQYF. The CDR3 nucleotides read TGTGCCATCTCCCGGACAGCAGCCTACGAGCAGTACTTC.

This clonotype was seen a few times. V is TRBV9 and J is TRBJ2-1; D possibly corresponds to TRBD2 (6 bases). Germline V CDR1 and CDR2: SGDLS, YYNGEE. The CDR3 covers 15 residues. V lost 0 bases, J lost 3 bases, and 10 bases lay in between. The CDR3 coding sequence is TGTGCCAGCAGCGTAGCGGGAGAACTCTACAATGAGCAGTTCTTC. Residues: CASSVAGELYNEQFF.

This clonotype was counted between two and nine times. This rearrangement joins TRBV15 to TRBJ2-1; 8 bases are shared with TRBD2. This CDR3 spans 16 amino acids. V was pared by 3 bases and J by 10 bases, with 14 bases of the junction left unmatched. The germline V gene has CDR1 LNHNV and CDR2 YYDKDF (reference sequence). This chain's CDR3 is CATSRGLAGNLQEQFF. CDR3 bases: TGTGCCACCAGCAGGGGGTTAGCGGGAAATCTTCAGGAGCAGTTCTTC.

This rearrangement joins TRBV11-2 to TRBJ1-2; TRBD1 aligns across 9 bases. The germline CDR1 and CDR2 sequences are SGHAT and FQNNGV. Trimming took 5 bases from V and 4 from J; bases not matched to a gene: 8. The CDR3 is made up of 15 amino acids. The CDR3 loop is CASSLHRGQPYGYTF. In DNA form, the CDR3 reads TGTGCCAGCAGCCTCCACAGGGGGCAACCCTATGGCTACACCTTC.

The chain combines TRBV6-2 or TRBV6-3 with TRBJ2-5; no definite D call. This CDR3 contains 12 residues. V gave up 2 bases and J gave up 5 bases, with 6 bases separating them. In germline, CDR1 is MNHEY, CDR2 SVGEGT. The CDR3 DNA reads TGTGCCAGCAGTTACACCGCGGAGACCCAGTACTTC. It is translated as CASSYTAETQYF.

V is TRBV6-2 or TRBV6-3 and J is TRBJ1-4; 8 nucleotides agree with TRBD1. Unmatched junction bases numbered 8, after V lost 6 bases and J lost 5 bases. CDR1 and CDR2 (germline): MNHEY, SVGEGT. The CDR3 loop spans 15 amino acids. The CDR3 sequence is CASSPRTGWNEKLFF. DNA of the CDR3: TGTGCCAGCAGCCCCCGGACAGGGTGGAATGAAAAACTGTTTTTT.

This clonotype was counted many times. The V and J genes are TRBV7-9 and TRBJ1-5, with 9 bases matching TRBD1. CDR3 length equals 14 residues. CDR1 is SEHNR, CDR2 FQNEAQ, per germline (reference sequence). After removal of 5 bases from V and 4 bases from J, the junction contained 3 bases not matched to a gene. The CDR3 DNA is TGTGCCAGCAGCCAGGGGACAGGGAATCAGCCCCAGCATTTT. It encodes CASSQGTGNQPQHF.

This chain joins TRBV24-1 and TRBJ2-1; the match to TRBD2 covers 11 bases. This CDR3 comprises 16 residues. Germline V gene data show CDR1 as KGHDR and CDR2 as SFDVKD. V shed 5 bases, J shed 4 bases, and the junction held 6 bases outside the gene matches. The CDR3 loop reads CATSALTSGEYNEQFF. CDR3 DNA sequence: TGTGCCACCAGTGCCCTGACTAGCGGGGAGTACAATGAGCAGTTCTTC.

V and J are TRBV27 and TRBJ1-6, with D unresolved. Germline CDR1 and CDR2: MNHEY and SMNVEV (reference sequence). This CDR3 region has 13 residues. V was cut by 0 bases and J by 9 bases, with 6 bases left in between. The CDR3 region has the DNA TGTGCCAGCAGTTTATCGGTCCTTTCACCCCTCCACTTT. Residues: CASSLSVLSPLHF.

This clonotype was detected ten times or more. This chain links TRBV12-3 or TRBV12-4 with TRBJ1-2; D is uncertain. Between the trimmed V and J ends, which lost 2 bases and 4 bases, there was a span of 11 bases. The CDR3 extends over 14 amino acids. The CDR3 sequence is CASSLWGEGYGYTF. The CDR3, as DNA: TGTGCCAGCAGTTTATGGGGTGAGGGCTATGGCTACACCTTC.

This clonotype has just a few counts. V gene TRBV6-1 combines with J gene TRBJ2-5; 8 nucleotides match TRBD2. There are 14 residues in the CDR3. Germline V gene data show CDR1 as MNHNS and CDR2 as SASEGT. Trimming cost V 5 bases and J 4 bases; bases outside gene matches: 6. CDR3 sequence: CASSHRAGGETQYF. In nucleotides, the CDR3 is TGTGCCAGCAGTCATAGGGCGGGAGGAGAGACCCAGTACTTC.

This clonotype was found many times. The rearrangement links TRBV9 to TRBJ2-7, with D maybe TRBD1 (6 bases). Germline V gene data show CDR1 as SGDLS and CDR2 as YYNGEE. CDR3 length: 14 residues. Trimming stripped 3 bases from V and 3 bases from J, with 13 bases between. The DNA for the CDR3 is TGTGCCAGCAGCGGAACTACAGGGAACTACGAGCAGTACTTC. Its translation: CASSGTTGNYEQYF. The full variable domain, with the rest looked up from reference TRBV9 and TRBJ2-7, is DSGVTQTPKHLITATGQRVTLRCSPRSGDLSVYWYQQSLDQGLQFLIQYYNGEERAKGNILERFSAQQFPDLHSELNLSSLELGDSALYFCASSGTTGNYEQYFGPGTRLTVT.

Only a few counts were recorded for this clonotype. CDR3 sequence (DNA): TGTGCCAGCAGTTGGACTATGGAGCGAGAGACCCAGTACTTC. Protein sequence: CASSWTMERETQYF. This chain joins TRBV3-1 and TRBJ2-5; TRBD2 is a possible D gene (6 bases). V lost 6 bases and J lost 4, with 15 bases in between. The CDR3 covers 14 residues. Germline V gene lookup returns CDR1 LGHDT and CDR2 YNNKEL (reference sequence).

The chain combines TRBV5-1 with TRBJ2-6; tentative D call: TRBD2 (6 bases). Trimming removed 3 bases from V and 0 bases from J, with 19 bases in between. The CDR3 has 19 residues. CDR1 is SGHRS, CDR2 YFSETQ, per germline. CDR3 in DNA: TGCGCCAGCAGCTCGTCGGGCGGGGCCCTAAGCTCTGGGGCCAACGTCCTGACTTTC. This codes for CASSSSGGALSSGANVLTF.

This rearrangement joins TRBV6-1 to TRBJ1-1, with D tentatively TRBD1 (6 bases). The CDR3 is made up of 14 amino acids. CDR1 is MNHNS and CDR2 is SASEGT in the germline V gene. Between the trimmed V and J ends, which lost 5 bases and 4 bases, there was a span of 14 bases. CDR3 region: CASSLPGQITEAFF. The CDR3 DNA is TGTGCCAGCAGTCTCCCAGGACAGATCACTGAAGCTTTCTTT.

This chain uses TRBV7-6 with TRBJ1-3; D is ambiguous. Germline values: CDR1 SGHVS, CDR2 FNYEAQ. This CDR3 spans 14 amino acids. V lost 5 bases, J lost 4 bases, and 12 bases lay in between. The CDR3 spells CASSRELGGNTIYF. The CDR3 coding sequence is TGTGCCAGCAGCCGAGAACTGGGGGGAAACACCATATATTTT.